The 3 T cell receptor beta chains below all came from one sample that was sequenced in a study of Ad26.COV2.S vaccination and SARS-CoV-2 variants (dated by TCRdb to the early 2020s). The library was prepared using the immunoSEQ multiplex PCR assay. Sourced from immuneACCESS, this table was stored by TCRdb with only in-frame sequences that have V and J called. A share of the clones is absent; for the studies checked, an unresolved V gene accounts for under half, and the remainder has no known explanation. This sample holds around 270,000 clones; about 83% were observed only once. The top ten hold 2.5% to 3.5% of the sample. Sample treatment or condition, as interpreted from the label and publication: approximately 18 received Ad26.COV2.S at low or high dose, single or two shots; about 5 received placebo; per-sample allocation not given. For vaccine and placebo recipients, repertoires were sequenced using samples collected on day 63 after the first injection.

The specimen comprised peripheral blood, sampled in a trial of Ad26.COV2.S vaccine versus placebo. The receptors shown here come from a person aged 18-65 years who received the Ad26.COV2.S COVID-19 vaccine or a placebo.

Written as DNA, the CDR3 is TGTGCCAGCAGTACCGCCCGAGAATCCGGGGAGCTGTTTTTT. It is translated as CASSTARESGELFF. The chain combines TRBV6-4 with TRBJ2-2; D gene ambiguous. Trimming took off 5 bases at V and 6 bases at J, with 13 bases between the two ends. Germline V gene data show CDR1 as MRHNA and CDR2 as SNTAGT. The CDR3 has 14 residues.

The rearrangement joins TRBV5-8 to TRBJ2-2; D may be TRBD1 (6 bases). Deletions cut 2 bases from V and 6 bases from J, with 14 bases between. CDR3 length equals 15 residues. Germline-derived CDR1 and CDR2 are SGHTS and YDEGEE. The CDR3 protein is CASSLIVRGSGELFF. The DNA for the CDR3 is TGTGCCAGCAGCTTAATCGTCAGGGGATCCGGGGAGCTGTTTTTT.

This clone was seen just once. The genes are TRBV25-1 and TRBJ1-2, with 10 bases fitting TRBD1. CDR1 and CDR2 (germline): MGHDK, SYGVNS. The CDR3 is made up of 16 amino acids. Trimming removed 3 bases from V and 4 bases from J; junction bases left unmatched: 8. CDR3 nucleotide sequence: TGTGCCAGCAGTGACCCGAGACAGGGGGCAAGCTATGGCTACACCTTC. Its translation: CASSDPRQGASYGYTF.